The rows below give T cell receptor beta chains drawn from one sample of a study of cytotoxic CD8 clonotypes in ibrutinib-treated CLL. This table comes from immunoSEQ multiplex PCR, and its TCRdb copy is limited to in-frame clones, with some not included. The repertoire holds roughly 330,000 clones, with about 64% as singletons. Source: PBMCs, taken after 36 months of ibrutinib treatment. These receptors all come from a human donor with chronic lymphocytic leukemia. The CDR3 runs from the conserved cysteine through the conserved F or W. Each record gives: D gene, clone size, J gene, V gene, CDR3 DNA, CDR3 protein. D genes are given only for firm matches. Rows may omit the clone size; those that give it use once, few, many or a size class.

d_gene: TRBD1
abundance: -
j_gene: TRBJ2-3
v_gene: TRBV29-1
CDR3nt: TGCAGCGTTTCGACAGGGGGCGGCACAGATACGCAGTATTTT
CDR3aa: CSVSTGGGTDTQYF

d_gene: -
abundance: -
j_gene: TRBJ2-7
v_gene: TRBV4-3
CDR3nt: TGCGCCAGCAGCCCCGGGCTGGGAGGTTACGAGCAGTACTTC
CDR3aa: CASSPGLGGYEQYF

d_gene: -
abundance: -
j_gene: TRBJ2-7
v_gene: TRBV18
CDR3nt: TGTGCCAGCTCACCAACTGCCGGTGAGCAGTACTTC
CDR3aa: CASSPTAGEQYF

d_gene: -
abundance: -
j_gene: TRBJ1-1
v_gene: TRBV18
CDR3nt: TGTGCCAGCTCACCACTTAGGGGGTTTGAAGCTTTCTTT
CDR3aa: CASSPLRGFEAFF

d_gene: -
abundance: -
j_gene: TRBJ2-1
v_gene: TRBV2
CDR3nt: TGTGCCAGCAGTGTCGATCTTTACAATGAGCAGTTCTTC
CDR3aa: CASSVDLYNEQFF

d_gene: -
abundance: few
j_gene: TRBJ1-1
v_gene: TRBV5-1
CDR3nt: TGCGCCAGCAGCCTAGACAGTGAAGCTTTCTTT
CDR3aa: CASSLDSEAFF

d_gene: -
abundance: -
j_gene: TRBJ2-2
v_gene: TRBV7-9
CDR3nt: TGTGCCAGCAGCCAGATCATGAACGGGGAGCTGTTTTTT
CDR3aa: CASSQIMNGELFF

d_gene: -
abundance: -
j_gene: TRBJ1-1
v_gene: TRBV4-1
CDR3nt: TGCGCCAGCAGGCAGGGGCTGAACACTGAAGCTTTCTTT
CDR3aa: CASRQGLNTEAFF

d_gene: -
abundance: -
j_gene: TRBJ2-2
v_gene: TRBV28
CDR3nt: TGTGCCAGCTGCGACAGGTGGACCACCGGGGAGCTGTTTTTT
CDR3aa: CASCDRWTTGELFF

d_gene: -
abundance: -
j_gene: TRBJ1-1
v_gene: TRBV29-1
CDR3nt: TGCAGCGTTGAAGTCCACAGGGAGGGTACTGAAGCTTTCTTT
CDR3aa: CSVEVHREGTEAFF

d_gene: TRBD1
abundance: -
j_gene: TRBJ1-2
v_gene: TRBV18
CDR3nt: TGTGCCAGCTCACCAATTACCGGGACAGGGAACTATGGCTACACCTTC
CDR3aa: CASSPITGTGNYGYTF

d_gene: TRBD1
abundance: -
j_gene: TRBJ2-7
v_gene: TRBV6-5
CDR3nt: TGTGCCAGCAGGGACAGGGGCGAGCAGTACTTC
CDR3aa: CASRDRGEQYF

d_gene: -
abundance: -
j_gene: TRBJ1-1
v_gene: TRBV7-2
CDR3nt: TGTGCCAGCAGCTTAGTTCCGGTTTTGAACACTGAAGCTTTCTTT
CDR3aa: CASSLVPVLNTEAFF

d_gene: -
abundance: -
j_gene: TRBJ1-5
v_gene: TRBV19
CDR3nt: TGTGCCAGTAGTCCAAGGGGGGGACAGCCCCAGCATTTT
CDR3aa: CASSPRGGQPQHF

d_gene: TRBD2
abundance: few
j_gene: TRBJ2-3
v_gene: TRBV5-6
CDR3nt: TGTGCCAGCAGCTTGGTGGGCGGGGGGGCCCATGATACGCAGTATTTT
CDR3aa: CASSLVGGGAHDTQYF

d_gene: TRBD1
abundance: -
j_gene: TRBJ2-2
v_gene: TRBV19
CDR3nt: TGTGCCAGTAGTATATCAGGGGGCCACACCGGGGAGCTGTTTTTT
CDR3aa: CASSISGGHTGELFF

d_gene: TRBD1
abundance: -
j_gene: TRBJ1-3
v_gene: TRBV5-1
CDR3nt: TGCGCCAGCAGCCAACAGGGGTCAGGAAACACCATATATTTT
CDR3aa: CASSQQGSGNTIYF

d_gene: -
abundance: few
j_gene: TRBJ1-5
v_gene: TRBV2
CDR3nt: TGTGCCAGCATGGCCAGGCAAGTACCGCATCAGCCCCAGCATTTT
CDR3aa: CASMARQVPHQPQHF

d_gene: TRBD2
abundance: -
j_gene: TRBJ2-7
v_gene: TRBV9
CDR3nt: TGTGCCAGCAGCCCTAGCGGGGGCAACTACGAGCAGTACTTC
CDR3aa: CASSPSGGNYEQYF

d_gene: -
abundance: few
j_gene: TRBJ1-5
v_gene: TRBV5-6
CDR3nt: TGTGCCAGCAGCAAGCACAGGGATAGCAATCAGCCCCAGCATTTT
CDR3aa: CASSKHRDSNQPQHF

d_gene: TRBD1
abundance: -
j_gene: TRBJ1-2
v_gene: TRBV11-2
CDR3nt: TGTGCCAGCAGCCACGGGACAGGGGGTATGGGCTACACCTTC
CDR3aa: CASSHGTGGMGYTF

d_gene: TRBD2
abundance: once
j_gene: TRBJ2-5
v_gene: TRBV10-3
CDR3nt: TGTGCCGTAAGGACTAGCGGGCCAGGGGACCAGTACTTC
CDR3aa: CAVRTSGPGDQYF

d_gene: TRBD1
abundance: -
j_gene: TRBJ1-5
v_gene: TRBV28
CDR3nt: TGTGCCAGCAGTCGCGGGGACAGGGGGCCTGCTCAGCCCCAGCATTTT
CDR3aa: CASSRGDRGPAQPQHF

d_gene: -
abundance: once
j_gene: TRBJ2-1
v_gene: TRBV1
CDR3nt: TGCACCAGCAGCCTTACTAGCCGCCCCCTTGGAAATGAGCAGTTCTTC
CDR3aa: CTSSLTSRPLGNEQFF

d_gene: -
abundance: once
j_gene: TRBJ2-2
v_gene: TRBV9
CDR3nt: TGTGCCAGCAGCGCGGGATGGAACACCGGGGAGCTGTTTTTT
CDR3aa: CASSAGWNTGELFF

d_gene: -
abundance: -
j_gene: TRBJ2-7
v_gene: TRBV27
CDR3nt: TGTGCCAGCAGTTATTCCGGACTGGGCTACGAGCAGTACTTC
CDR3aa: CASSYSGLGYEQYF